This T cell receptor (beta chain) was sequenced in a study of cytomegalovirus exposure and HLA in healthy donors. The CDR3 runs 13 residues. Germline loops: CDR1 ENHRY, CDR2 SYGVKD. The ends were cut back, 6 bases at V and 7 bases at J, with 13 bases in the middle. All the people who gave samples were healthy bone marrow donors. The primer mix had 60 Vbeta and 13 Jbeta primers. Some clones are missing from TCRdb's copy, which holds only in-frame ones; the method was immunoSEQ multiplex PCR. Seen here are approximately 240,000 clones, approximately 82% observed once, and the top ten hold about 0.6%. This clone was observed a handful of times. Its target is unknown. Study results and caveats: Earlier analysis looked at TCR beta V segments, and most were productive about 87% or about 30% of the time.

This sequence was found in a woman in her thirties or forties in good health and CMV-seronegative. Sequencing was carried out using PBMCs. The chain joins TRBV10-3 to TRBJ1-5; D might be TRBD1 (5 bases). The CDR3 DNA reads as TGTGCCATCAGGGCAGGGCTCAACCAGCCCCAGCATTTT. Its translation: CAIRAGLNQPQHF.